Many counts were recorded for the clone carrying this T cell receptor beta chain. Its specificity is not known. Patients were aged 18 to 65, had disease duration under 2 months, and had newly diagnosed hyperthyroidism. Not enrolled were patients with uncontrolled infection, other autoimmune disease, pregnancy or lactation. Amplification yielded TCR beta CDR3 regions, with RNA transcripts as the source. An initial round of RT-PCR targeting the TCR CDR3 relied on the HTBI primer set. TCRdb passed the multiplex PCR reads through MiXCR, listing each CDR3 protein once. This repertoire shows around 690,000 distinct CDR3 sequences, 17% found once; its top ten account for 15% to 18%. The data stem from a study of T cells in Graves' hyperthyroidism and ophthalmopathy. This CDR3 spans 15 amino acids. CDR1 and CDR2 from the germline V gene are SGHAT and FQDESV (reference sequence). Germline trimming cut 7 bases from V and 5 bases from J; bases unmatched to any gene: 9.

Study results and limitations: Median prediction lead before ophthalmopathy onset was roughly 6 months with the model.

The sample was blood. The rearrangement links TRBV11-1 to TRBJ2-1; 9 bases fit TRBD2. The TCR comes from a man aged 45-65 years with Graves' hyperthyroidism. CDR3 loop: CASTTPSGRNNEQFF. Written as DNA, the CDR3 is TGTGCCAGCACAACCCCCAGCGGGAGGAACAATGAGCAGTTCTTC.